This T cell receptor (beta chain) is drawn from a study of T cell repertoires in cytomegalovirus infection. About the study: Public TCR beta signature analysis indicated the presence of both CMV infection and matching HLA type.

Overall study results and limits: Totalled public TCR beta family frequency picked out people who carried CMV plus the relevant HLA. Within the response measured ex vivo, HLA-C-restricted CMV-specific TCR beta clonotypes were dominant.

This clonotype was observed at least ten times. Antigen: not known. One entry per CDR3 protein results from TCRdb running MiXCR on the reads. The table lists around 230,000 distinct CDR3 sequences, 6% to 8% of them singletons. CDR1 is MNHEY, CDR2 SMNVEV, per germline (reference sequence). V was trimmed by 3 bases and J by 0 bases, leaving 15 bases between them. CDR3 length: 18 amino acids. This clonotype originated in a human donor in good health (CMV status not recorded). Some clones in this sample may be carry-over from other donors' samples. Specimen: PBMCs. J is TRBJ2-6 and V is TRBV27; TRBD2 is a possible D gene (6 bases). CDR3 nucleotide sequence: TGTGCCAGCAGTTTTGAGGCCAGGACTACCTCTGGGGCCAACGTCCTGACTTTC. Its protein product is CASSFEARTTSGANVLTF.